Sequencing of this T cell receptor beta chain was carried out in a study of CD8 T cells in Susac syndrome. An amount of RNA that ranged from roughly 0.5 to 1 ug was reverse transcribed with random hexamers. Coverage of TCR beta CDR3 amplification by immunoSEQ multiplex PCR extended to 54 Vbeta and 13 Jbeta. TCRdb used MiXCR to reprocess the immunoSEQ multiplex PCR reads, holding one entry per CDR3 protein. The data hold roughly 200,000 distinct CDR3 sequences, with around 95% observed a single time. Germline CDR1 reads SQVTM; CDR2 reads ANQGSEA. The length of the CDR3 is 10 residues. Trimming left V 7 bases short and J 5 bases short, with 8 bases between. TCR beta from blood CD8+ and CD4+ T cells was sequenced. The multiple sclerosis control group consisted of treatment-naive patients whose relapsing-remitting disease, which was either stable or active, fulfilled revised McDonald criteria. It was negative isolation that provided the CD8+ and CD4+ T cells, whereas TEMRA cells were enriched by FACS.

The sample was CD4+ T cells from PBMCs. This clonotype originated in a human donor with multiple sclerosis. The chain combines TRBV29-1 with TRBJ1-1; no definite D call. The CDR3: CSAVVTEAFF. The CDR3 bases are TGCAGCGCCGTAGTAACTGAAGCTTTCTTT. The full variable domain, in which reference TRBV29-1 and TRBJ1-1 provide the parts outside the CDR3, is SAVISQKPSRDICQRGTSLTIQCQVDSQVTMMFWYRQQPGQSLTLIATANQGSEATYESGFVIDKFPISRPNLTFSTLTVSNMSPEDSSIYLCSAVVTEAFFGQGTRLTVV.